The 5 T cell receptor beta chains presented below share a single source sample, sequenced in a study of CD8 T cells in Susac syndrome. After extraction with the RNeasy kit, about 0.5 to 1 ug of the RNA was reverse transcribed using random hexamers. TCRdb processed the immunoSEQ multiplex PCR reads anew with MiXCR; each CDR3 protein has one entry. The sample lists over 95,000 distinct CDR3 sequences, 85% to 95% occurring once. The sequencing sample was made of CD4+ T cells from PBMCs. All receptors come from a human donor in good health.

This sequence joins TRBV5-4 and TRBJ1-1; D is undetermined. This CDR3 is built from 15 residues. The V and J ends lost 5 bases and 0 bases respectively, with 14 bases between them. Germline-derived CDR1 and CDR2 are SGHNT and YYREEE (reference sequence). Here the CDR3 reads CASRPEGAMNTEAFF. CDR3 bases: TGTGCCAGCAGGCCGGAGGGTGCGATGAACACTGAAGCTTTCTTT.

This chain uses TRBV30 with TRBJ2-2, with 7 bases matching TRBD2. Per germline, CDR1 GTSNPN and CDR2 SVGIG (reference sequence). V was pared by 5 bases and J by 6 bases, with 12 bases of the junction left unmatched. This CDR3 comprises 15 residues. For the CDR3, the DNA is TGTGCCTGGGGTCGTAGGACGGGAGGATCCGGGGAGCTGTTTTTT. Protein product: CAWGRRTGGSGELFF.

V usage is TRBV19 and J usage is TRBJ2-5; tentative D call: TRBD2 (6 bases). This CDR3 is 16 amino acids long. CDR1 LNHDA and CDR2 SQIVND come from the germline V gene (reference sequence). V lost 2 bases and J 5 bases, leaving 18 bases between the germline ends. Here the CDR3 reads CASSITRGLTGETQYF. The CDR3 nucleotides are TGTGCCAGTAGTATAACGCGGGGACTTACCGGGGAGACCCAGTACTTC.

The genes are TRBV18 and TRBJ1-6, with a tentative D call TRBD1 (5 bases). CDR3 length equals 15 residues. Germline CDR1 KGHSH, CDR2 LQKENI. Trimming removed 0 bases from V and 6 bases from J, with 9 bases in between. In nucleotides, the CDR3 is TGTGCCAGCTCACCACCGAGTAGGGGTAATTCACCCCTCCACTTT. Residues: CASSPPSRGNSPLHF.

This rearrangement joins TRBV25-1 to TRBJ1-2, with TRBD1 matching 7 bases. V lost 3 bases, J lost 8 bases, and 12 bases stayed unmatched. The CDR3 is 15 residues long. Germline loops: CDR1 MGHDK, CDR2 SYGVNS. The CDR3 coding sequence is TGTGCCAGCAGTGACGCGGGGACTAGCAGGGGGGGCTACACCTTC. Its translation is CASSDAGTSRGGYTF.